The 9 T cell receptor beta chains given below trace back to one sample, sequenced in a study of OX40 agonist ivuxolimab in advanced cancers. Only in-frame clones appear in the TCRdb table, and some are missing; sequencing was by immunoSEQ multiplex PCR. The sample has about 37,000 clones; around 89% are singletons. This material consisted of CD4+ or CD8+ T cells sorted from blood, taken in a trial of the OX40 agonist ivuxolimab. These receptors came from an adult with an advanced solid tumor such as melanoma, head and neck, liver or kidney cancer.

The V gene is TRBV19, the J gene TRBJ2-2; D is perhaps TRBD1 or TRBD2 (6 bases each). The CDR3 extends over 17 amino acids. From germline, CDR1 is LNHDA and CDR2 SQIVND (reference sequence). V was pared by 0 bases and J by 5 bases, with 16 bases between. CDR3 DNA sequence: TGTGCCAGTAGTATAGATCTACGACGAGGGGGGACCGGGGAGCTGTTTTTT. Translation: CASSIDLRRGGTGELFF.

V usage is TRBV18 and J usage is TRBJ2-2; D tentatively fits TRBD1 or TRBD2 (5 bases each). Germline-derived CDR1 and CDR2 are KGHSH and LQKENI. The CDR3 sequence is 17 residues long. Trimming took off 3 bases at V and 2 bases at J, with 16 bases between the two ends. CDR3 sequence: CASSPSPGTQNTGELFF. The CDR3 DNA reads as TGTGCCAGCTCACCCTCCCCGGGGACCCAAAACACCGGGGAGCTGTTTTTT.

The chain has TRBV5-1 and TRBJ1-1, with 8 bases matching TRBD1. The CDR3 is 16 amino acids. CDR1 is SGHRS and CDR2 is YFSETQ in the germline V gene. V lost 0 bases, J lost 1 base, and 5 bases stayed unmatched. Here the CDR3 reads CASSLETGDPNTEAFF. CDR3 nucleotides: TGCGCCAGCAGCTTGGAGACAGGGGACCCGAACACTGAAGCTTTCTTT. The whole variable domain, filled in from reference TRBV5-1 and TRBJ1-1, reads KAGVTQTPRYLIKTRGQQVTLSCSPISGHRSVSWYQQTPGQGLQFLFEYFSETQRNKGNFPGRFSGRQFSNSRSEMNVSTLELGDSALYLCASSLETGDPNTEAFFGQGTRLTVV.

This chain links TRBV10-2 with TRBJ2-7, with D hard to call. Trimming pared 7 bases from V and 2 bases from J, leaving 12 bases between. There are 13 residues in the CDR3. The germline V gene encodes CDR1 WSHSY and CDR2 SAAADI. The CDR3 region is CASTSDIPYEQYF. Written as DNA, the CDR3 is TGCGCCAGCACGTCAGACATACCCTACGAGCAGTACTTC.

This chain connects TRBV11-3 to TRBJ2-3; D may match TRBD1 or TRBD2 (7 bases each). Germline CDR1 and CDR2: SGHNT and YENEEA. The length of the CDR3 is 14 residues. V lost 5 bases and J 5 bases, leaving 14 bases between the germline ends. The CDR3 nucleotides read TGTGCCAGCAGCCCAGGGGGGGGCAGAGATACGCAGTATTTT. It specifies CASSPGGGRDTQYF.

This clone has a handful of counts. The DNA for the CDR3 is TGTGCCAGCAGGCCTTTTCGGGACGCCGGGGAGCTGTTTTTT. It specifies CASRPFRDAGELFF. The V call is TRBV11-1, the J call TRBJ2-2; D may match TRBD1 or TRBD2 (5 bases each). The CDR3 has 14 amino acids. Germline values: CDR1 SGHAT, CDR2 FQDESV (reference sequence). Between the trimmed V and J ends, which lost 6 bases and 6 bases, there was a span of 14 bases.

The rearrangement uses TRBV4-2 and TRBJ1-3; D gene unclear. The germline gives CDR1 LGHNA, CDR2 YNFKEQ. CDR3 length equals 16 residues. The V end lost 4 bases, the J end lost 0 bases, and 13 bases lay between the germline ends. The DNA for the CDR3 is TGTGCCAGCAGCCCCCAGTTTGGGAGCTCTGGAAACACCATATATTTT. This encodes CASSPQFGSSGNTIYF.

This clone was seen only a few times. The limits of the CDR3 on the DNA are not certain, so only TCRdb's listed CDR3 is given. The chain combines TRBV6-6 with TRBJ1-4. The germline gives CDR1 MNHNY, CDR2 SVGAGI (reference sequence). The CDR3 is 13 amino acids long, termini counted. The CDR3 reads CASSYFGPSRSSF.

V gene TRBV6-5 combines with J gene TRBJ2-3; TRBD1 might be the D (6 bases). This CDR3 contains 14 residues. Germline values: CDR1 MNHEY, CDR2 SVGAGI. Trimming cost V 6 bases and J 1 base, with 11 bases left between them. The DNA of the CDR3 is TGTGCCAGCAGGGGGGCCTTTCGCACAGATACGCAGTATTTT. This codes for CASRGAFRTDTQYF.